This entry describes one T cell receptor beta chain. The sample is drawn from a study of blood T cell repertoires in COVID-19. In the study's own analysis: Reference gene primer amplification gave nucleated cell count estimates. The repertoire was sequenced with immunoSEQ multiplex PCR; TCRdb's copy has only in-frame clones and lacks some. Clone size and V and J calls were adopted from that table, with D and trimming inferred from the DNA. The sample shows about 400,000 clones, approximately 86% of them seen only once. Sequenced input: peripheral blood. The sequence came from a woman aged 55-69 years with COVID-19, enrolled during active disease.

This CDR3 reads CATSEAGEGNQPQHF. In DNA form, the CDR3 reads TGTGCCACCAGTGAGGCAGGGGAGGGGAATCAGCCCCAGCATTTT. V is TRBV24-1 and J is TRBJ1-5; possibly TRBD1 for D (6 bases). Germline-derived CDR1 and CDR2 are KGHDR and SFDVKD. There are 15 residues in the CDR3. V lost 4 bases and J 4 bases, leaving 13 bases between the germline ends.